This is a list of T cell receptor beta chains from one sample in a study of graft-versus-host responses after intestinal transplantation. For these receptors, no antigen is known. Repertoires were generated with immunoSEQ multiplex PCR, while TCRdb's copy carries only in-frame clones and drops some. Of approximately 94,000 clones in the sample, roughly 84% were seen once. The material sequenced was unstimulated CD4+ T cells sorted from spleen or lymph node cells, taken before transplant. The receptors derive from a human donor who was the organ donor for an intestinal transplant. CDR3s include the opening cysteine and the closing phenylalanine or tryptophan. A D gene is named only where the DNA matches it firmly.

d_call	v_call	j_call	cdr3_aa	cdr3_nt
TRBD1	TRBV7-2	TRBJ2-2	CASSLGQENTELFF	TGTGCCAGCAGCCTGGGACAGGAAAACACGGAGCTGTTTTTT
TRBD1	TRBV27	TRBJ2-7	CASSWWDRVYEQYF	TGTGCCAGCAGTTGGTGGGACAGGGTCTACGAGCAGTACTTC
-	TRBV21-1	TRBJ1-5	CASSKRLKPGHNQESTRRNQPQHF	TGTGCCAGCAGCAAAAGACTCAAACCGGGCCACAATCAGGAATCAACAAGGCGGAATCAGCCCCAGCATTTT
-	TRBV28	TRBJ2-3	CASSYSGLTDTQYF	TGTGCCAGCAGTTATAGCGGACTCACAGATACGCAGTATTTT
TRBD1	TRBV19	TRBJ2-2	CASSATGGLGTGELFF	TGTGCCAGTAGTGCCACAGGGGGCTTGGGCACCGGGGAGCTGTTTTTT
-	TRBV25-1	TRBJ2-1	CASSPSRSGNEQFF	TGTGCCAGCAGTCCGTCCCGCTCCGGGAATGAGCAGTTCTTC
TRBD2	TRBV10-3	TRBJ2-5	CAISNHGGLAGIETQYF	TGTGCCATCTCCAACCACGGGGGACTAGCGGGGATAGAGACCCAGTACTTC
-	TRBV10-3	TRBJ1-6	CAINADLNSPLHF	TGTGCCATCAACGCGGACCTTAATTCACCCCTCCACTTT
TRBD1	TRBV7-2	TRBJ1-1	CASSPRQGVFYAFF	TGTGCCAGCAGCCCCCGACAGGGAGTATTCTATGCTTTCTTT
TRBD1	TRBV30	TRBJ1-6	CAWTPGQFNSPLHF	TGTGCCTGGACACCGGGACAGTTTAATTCACCCCTCCACTTT
TRBD2	TRBV30	TRBJ2-3	CAWSVLAGGPDTQYF	TGTGCCTGGAGTGTACTCGCGGGGGGTCCAGATACGCAGTATTTT
-	TRBV5-8	TRBJ1-5	CASSLEEGQPQHF	TGTGCCAGCAGCTTGGAAGAAGGACAGCCCCAGCATTTT
TRBD1	TRBV7-9	TRBJ1-1	CASSFLGDRGWVNPF	TGTGCCAGCAGCTTCCTTGGGGACAGGGGTTGGGTAAACCCCTTT
-	TRBV20-1	TRBJ2-1	CSAKGRVEQFF	TGCAGTGCTAAGGGGCGGGTTGAGCAGTTCTTC